Given below is one T cell receptor (beta chain) in context. The antigen remains undetermined. The assay was immunoSEQ multiplex PCR, and TCRdb's table has in-frame clones only and misses some. Of some 14,000 clones listed, 62% are singletons. This sample was included in a study of CD4+ T cells in melanoma. Study-wide results and caveats: CD8+ T cell, macrophage and B cell function reportedly correlated with neoantigen-specific CD4+ T cells.

Trimming pared 5 bases from V and 7 bases from J, leaving 15 bases between. Germline V lookup: CDR1 MNHEY, CDR2 SVGAGI. The CDR3 covers 14 residues. The chain combines TRBV6-5 with TRBJ1-5; possibly TRBD1 for D (5 bases). The source material was cells from a culture (not recorded whether cultured in vitro). The sequence came from a human donor with melanoma. For the CDR3, the DNA is TGTGCCAGCAGTACCCGCGGGGCGAGGCAGCCCCAGCATTTT. Translation: CASSTRGARQPQHF.